The 32 T cell receptor beta chains given below trace back to one sample, sequenced in a study of blood T cell repertoires in COVID-19. The data were produced by immunoSEQ multiplex PCR, yet TCRdb's version contains in-frame clones alone and is incomplete. The profile covers around 230,000 clones, with around 90% appearing a single time and roughly 7.8% taken by the ten largest. The sequenced sample consisted of peripheral blood. Receptors were obtained from a man aged 55 to 70 who had recovered from COVID-19.

The chain is built from TRBV7-9 and TRBJ2-1; TRBD2 matches 13 bases. CDR1 and CDR2 (germline): SEHNR, FQNEAQ (reference sequence). Trimming cost V 0 bases and J 5 bases; bases outside gene matches: 4. The CDR3 length is 17 residues. CDR3 amino acids: CASSLAKGLAGNNEQFF. CDR3 nucleotides: TGTGCCAGCAGCTTAGCGAAGGGACTAGCGGGGAACAATGAGCAGTTCTTC.

This clone has just one count. The chain uses TRBV12-2 and TRBJ2-1; no check of the table's D call, TRBD1, against the DNA was made. TRBV12-2 is labeled a pseudogene. The length of the CDR3 is 15 residues. The CDR3 bases are TGTGCAAGTCGCTCGCAACCAGTGTACTACAATGAGCAGTTCTTC. It yields the protein CASRSQPVYYNEQFF.

This clone has only a few counts. The chain joins TRBV2 to TRBJ1-5; unclear D gene. V was trimmed by 6 bases and J by 6 bases, leaving 9 bases between them. The CDR3 extends over 12 amino acids. Per germline, CDR1 SNHLY and CDR2 FYNNEI. The CDR3 loop reads CASSQISQPQHF. In DNA form, the CDR3 reads TGTGCCAGCAGCCAGATCAGTCAGCCCCAGCATTTT.

This chain connects TRBV20-1 to TRBJ1-1, with D perhaps TRBD1 (6 bases). V shed 3 bases and J shed 5 bases, with 16 bases lying between them. From germline, CDR1 is DFQATT and CDR2 SNEGSKA (reference sequence). CDR3 length: 14 residues. As DNA, the CDR3 is TGCAGTGCTAGTCCGGGGGCGGGAGGTACTGAAGCTTTCTTT. Translated: CSASPGAGGTEAFF.

The rearrangement uses TRBV10-3 and TRBJ2-3; 8 nucleotides match TRBD2. Germline V CDR1 and CDR2: ENHRY, SYGVKD. This CDR3 comprises 16 residues. With 2 bases clipped from V and 4 bases from J, the junction kept 8 bases outside the gene matches. CDR3 coding DNA: TGTGCCATCAGTGAGCCCGGGGGGGGGAAGTCAGATACGCAGTATTTT. Translation: CAISEPGGGKSDTQYF.

This chain links TRBV5-1 with TRBJ2-5; 11 positions agree with TRBD2. Germline CDR1 SGHRS, CDR2 YFSETQ. This CDR3 is 16 amino acids long. The V segment lost 0 bases and the J segment 5 bases; nucleotides outside the gene matches: 6. The CDR3 nucleotides are TGCGCCAGCAGCTTGGCCGGGACTAGCGGCGGGGAGACCCAGTACTTC. It codes for CASSLAGTSGGETQYF.

V and J are TRBV3-1 (or the pseudogene TRBV3-2) and TRBJ2-2; the D gene is possibly TRBD2 (5 bases). CDR3 length: 17 residues. The V gene lost 0 bases and the J gene lost 6 bases, with 17 bases spanning the gap. Germline V CDR1 and CDR2: LGHDT, YNNKEL (reference sequence). The CDR3 region is CASSQEPHRRVSGELFF. DNA for the CDR3: TGTGCCAGCAGCCAAGAACCACACCGGCGGGTTTCCGGGGAGCTGTTTTTT.

Worth noting for this clone: At one end the junction does not follow the germline gene, possibly because of a read error. V and J are TRBV20-1 and TRBJ1-2; no reliable D call. Germline CDR1 is DFQATT and CDR2 is SNEGSKA (reference sequence). This CDR3 spans 12 amino acids. CDR3 amino acids: CSASAEGYGYAF. CDR3 in DNA: TGCAGTGCTAGTGCGGAGGGCTATGGCTACGCCTTC.

The sample holds a few counts of this clone. The J gene is TRBJ1-2, the V gene TRBV10-2; D possibly corresponds to TRBD1 (6 bases). This CDR3 contains 14 residues. The germline CDR1 and CDR2 sequences are WSHSY and SAAADI. V was shortened by 3 bases and J by 5 bases, with 13 bases between the two germline ends. The CDR3 nucleotides read TGCGCCAGCAGTGATTGGGGGCGGGAGTATGGCTACACCTTC. Its protein product is CASSDWGREYGYTF.

CDR3 sequence (DNA): TGTGCCAGCAGCGCGAGAACAGGGGAAAGCTCTGGAAACACCATATATTTT. It specifies CASSARTGESSGNTIYF. The chain couples TRBV9 to TRBJ1-3, with 7 bases fitting TRBD1. V was clipped by 3 bases and J by 0 bases; unmatched bases: 9. The CDR3 runs to 17 residues. The germline V gene encodes CDR1 SGDLS and CDR2 YYNGEE.

The chain is built from TRBV23-1 and TRBJ2-7; no clear D gene. TRBV23-1 is given ORF status, its function remaining uncertain. The CDR3 has 13 amino acids. Trimming shortened V by 0 bases and J by 1 base, and 4 bases separated the two germline ends. DNA for the CDR3: TGCGCCAGCAGTCAATCTCGGTCCTACGAGCAGTACTTC. Residues: CASSQSRSYEQYF.

This clone was found once. CDR3 sequence (DNA): TGTGCCAGTATGACCCCGGGGACAGGGGTGGGTCAGCCCCAGCATTTT. Amino acids: CASMTPGTGVGQPQHF. The chain joins TRBV19 to TRBJ1-5, with 10 bases identical to TRBD1. This CDR3 region has 16 residues. V dropped 7 bases and J dropped 6; count of bases not matched to a gene: 12. In germline, CDR1 is LNHDA, CDR2 SQIVND (reference sequence).

The chain combines TRBV7-8 with TRBJ2-1; D call uncertain. Germline CDR1 SGHVS, CDR2 FQNEAQ. Trimming stripped 5 bases from V and 4 bases from J, with 12 bases between. This CDR3 has 14 residues. The CDR3 DNA is TGTGCCAGCAGCGTGCCGACTGATTACAATGAGCAGTTCTTC. Translation: CASSVPTDYNEQFF.

This clone has only one observation. The chain has TRBV12-5 and TRBJ1-5; D remains unclear. Germline V lookup: CDR1 LGHNT, CDR2 FRNRAP. V shed 7 bases and J shed 2 bases, with 9 bases lying between them. The CDR3 is made up of 13 amino acids. The CDR3 nucleotides read TGTGCTAGTGCGGGGTCTCGCAATCAGCCCCAGCATTTT. Amino acid sequence: CASAGSRNQPQHF. Variable domain in full (rest from reference TRBV12-5 and TRBJ1-5): DARVTQTPRHKVTEMGQEVTMRCQPILGHNTVFWYRQTMMQGLELLAYFRNRAPLDDSGMPKDRFSAEMPDATLATLKIQPSEPRDSAVYFCASAGSRNQPQHFGDGTRLSIL.

The V call is TRBV28, the J call TRBJ1-3; possibly TRBD1 for D (5 bases). The V and J ends lost 6 bases and 3 bases respectively, with 21 bases between them. Germline CDR1 is MDHEN and CDR2 is SYDVKM. This CDR3 is built from 17 residues. CDR3 in amino acids: CASSSYTGGAGGNTIYF. The CDR3 DNA follows: TGTGCCAGCAGCTCCTACACCGGGGGAGCGGGTGGAAACACCATATATTTT.

The table lists this clone with a count of one. For the CDR3, the DNA is TGTGCCAGCAGCTTATCTCTCGGGGGGAGTTACAATGAGCAGTTCTTC. It yields the protein CASSLSLGGSYNEQFF. The genes are TRBV7-6 and TRBJ2-1; TRBD2 aligns across 7 bases. The CDR3 has 16 amino acids. The V gene's germline CDR1 is SGHVS and CDR2 FNYEAQ. V trimming: 2 bases; J trimming: 4 bases; junction bases outside the gene matches: 8.

The chain has TRBV24-1 and TRBJ1-5, with 8 bases that match TRBD1. V lost 6 bases, J lost 2 bases, and 5 bases stayed unmatched. The germline CDR1 and CDR2 sequences are KGHDR and SFDVKD. The CDR3 extends over 15 amino acids. CDR3 in amino acids: CATSQTGAGNQPQHF. The CDR3 DNA reads as TGTGCCACCAGTCAGACAGGGGCGGGCAATCAGCCCCAGCATTTT.

This clone was detected a few times. This chain links TRBV19 with TRBJ1-1, with TRBD1 identical over 8 bases. The CDR3 runs to 14 residues. CDR1 and CDR2 (germline): LNHDA, SQIVND (reference sequence). V lost 1 base and J lost 11; bases outside the gene matches: 9. The CDR3 nucleotides are TGTGCCAGTAGTATAGTTTCAGGGGGCGCCGGCGCTTTCTTT. It codes for CASSIVSGGAGAFF.

This chain uses TRBV9 with TRBJ1-4, with D uncertain. CDR1 and CDR2 from the germline V gene are SGDLS and YYNGEE. The CDR3 is made up of 14 amino acids. V shed 0 bases and J shed 4 bases, with 7 bases lying between them. The CDR3 reads CASSVGRINEKLFF. DNA of the CDR3: TGTGCCAGCAGCGTAGGGCGGATTAATGAAAAACTGTTTTTT. Using reference TRBV9 and TRBJ1-4 for the parts outside the CDR3, the full variable domain is DSGVTQTPKHLITATGQRVTLRCSPRSGDLSVYWYQQSLDQGLQFLIQYYNGEERAKGNILERFSAQQFPDLHSELNLSSLELGDSALYFCASSVGRINEKLFFGSGTQLSVL.

The chain is built from TRBV6-4 and TRBJ2-2, with a tentative D call TRBD2 (6 bases). CDR3 size: 14 residues. Trimming removed 4 bases at V and 4 bases at J, with 10 bases between. From germline, CDR1 is MRHNA and CDR2 SNTAGT. CDR3 residues: CASSAQGGTGELFF. In DNA, the CDR3 is TGTGCCAGCAGTGCCCAGGGAGGCACCGGGGAGCTGTTTTTT.

This CDR3 reads CASSRGGISEQFF. The CDR3 coding sequence is TGTGCCAGCAGCCGGGGGGGCATCAGTGAGCAGTTCTTC. The chain is built from TRBV3-1 (or the pseudogene TRBV3-2) and TRBJ2-1; a possible D gene is TRBD2 (7 bases). Deletions cut 4 bases from V and 9 bases from J, with 13 bases between. CDR1 is LGHDT and CDR2 is YNNKEL in the germline V gene (reference sequence). The CDR3 covers 13 residues.

V gene TRBV9 combines with J gene TRBJ1-3; no clear D gene. Germline V gene sequence: CDR1 SGDLS, CDR2 YYNGEE. This CDR3 is 16 amino acids long. V lost 0 bases and J lost 0, with 10 bases in between. CDR3 sequence reads: CASSVGTGISGNTIYF. CDR3 nucleotides: TGTGCCAGCAGCGTAGGGACGGGGATCTCTGGAAACACCATATATTTT.

The V call is TRBV12-3 or TRBV12-4, the J call TRBJ2-5, with TRBD1 matching 7 bases. V dropped 6 bases and J dropped 5; count of bases not matched to a gene: 6. The CDR3 spans 13 residues. The CDR3 spells CASSRQGWETQYF. Written as DNA, the CDR3 is TGTGCCAGCAGCCGACAGGGTTGGGAGACCCAGTACTTC.

V gene TRBV7-9 combines with J gene TRBJ1-1, with D possibly TRBD1 on 6 matching bases. Between the trimmed V and J ends, which lost 4 bases and 1 base, there was a span of 10 bases. The CDR3 is 14 amino acids. Germline V gene sequence: CDR1 SEHNR, CDR2 FQNEAQ (reference sequence). The CDR3 coding sequence is TGTGCCAGCAGCTCAGACAGGCAGAACACTGAAGCTTTCTTT. Translation gives CASSSDRQNTEAFF. The full variable domain, with the rest looked up from reference TRBV7-9 and TRBJ1-1, is DTGVSQNPRHKITKRGQNVTFRCDPISEHNRLYWYRQTLGQGPEFLTYFQNEAQLEKSRLLSDRFSAERPKGSFSTLEIQRTEQGDSAMYLCASSSDRQNTEAFFGQGTRLTVV.

The CDR3 coding sequence is TGTGCCAGCCGGGACAGGGATTACAATGAGCAGTTCTTC. Amino acids: CASRDRDYNEQFF. The genes are TRBV19 and TRBJ2-1; TRBD1 agrees at 9 bases. V shed 9 bases, J shed 4 bases, and the junction held 4 bases outside the gene matches. The germline V gene has CDR1 LNHDA and CDR2 SQIVND (reference sequence). This CDR3 is 13 amino acids long.

The rearrangement links TRBV19 to TRBJ2-7; 10 bases fit TRBD1. With 4 bases clipped from V and 4 bases from J, the junction kept 4 bases outside the gene matches. Germline-derived CDR1 and CDR2 are LNHDA and SQIVND (reference sequence). This CDR3 spans 14 amino acids. DNA of the CDR3: TGTGCCAGTAGTACGGACAGGGGGAGATACGAGCAGTACTTC. Translated: CASSTDRGRYEQYF.

The CDR3 is CASSRGGGNTIYF. The CDR3 DNA is TGTGCCAGTAGTAGAGGGGGTGGAAACACCATATATTTT. The chain uses TRBV19 and TRBJ1-3; tentatively, D is TRBD1 (6 bases). Trimming took off 4 bases at V and 3 bases at J, with 7 bases between the two ends. Per germline, CDR1 LNHDA and CDR2 SQIVND (reference sequence). The CDR3 is made up of 13 amino acids.

J is TRBJ1-5 and V is TRBV12-3 or TRBV12-4; no clear D gene. Between the trimmed V and J ends, which lost 2 bases and 10 bases, there was a span of 12 bases. There are 13 residues in the CDR3. CDR3 residues: CASSLRRLAPQHF. DNA for the CDR3: TGTGCCAGCAGTTTACGCCGTCTAGCTCCCCAGCATTTT.

This clone came up a few times. The rearrangement uses TRBV18 and TRBJ1-6; possible D gene TRBD1, 6 bases. The germline V gene encodes CDR1 KGHSH and CDR2 LQKENI. The CDR3 spans 17 residues. With 4 bases removed from V and 5 bases from J, the gap between germline ends came to 18 bases. Here the CDR3 DNA reads TGTGCCAGCTCACTAAAAGCAGGGGAATCGGATAATTCACCCCTCCACTTT. It specifies CASSLKAGESDNSPLHF.

V usage is TRBV20-1 and J usage is TRBJ2-5; 7 bases line up with TRBD2. The CDR3 is 12 amino acids. Germline V gene lookup returns CDR1 DFQATT and CDR2 SNEGSKA (reference sequence). The ends lost 3 bases at V and 3 bases at J; junction bases unmatched: 1. DNA for the CDR3: TGCAGTGCTAGTCTAGCGGAAGAGACCCAGTACTTC. Its protein product is CSASLAEETQYF.

This sequence joins TRBV3-1 (or the pseudogene TRBV3-2) and TRBJ1-6; no clear D gene. The CDR3 totals 14 residues. Deletions cut 9 bases from V and 7 bases from J, with 16 bases between. From germline, CDR1 is LGHDT and CDR2 YNNKEL (reference sequence). CDR3 region: CASEGGLGNSPLHF. CDR3 DNA sequence: TGTGCCAGTGAGGGAGGTTTGGGAAATTCACCCCTCCACTTT.

V and J are TRBV28 and TRBJ2-5; 9 bases align to TRBD2. Germline CDR1 MDHEN, CDR2 SYDVKM. Losses at the gene ends were 6 bases for V and 1 base for J; bases not matched to a gene: 12. The CDR3 covers 17 residues. The CDR3 DNA is TGTGCCAGCAGCGTCCCCCGAGCGGGGGGCCTCCAAGAGACCCAGTACTTC. Its protein product is CASSVPRAGGLQETQYF.